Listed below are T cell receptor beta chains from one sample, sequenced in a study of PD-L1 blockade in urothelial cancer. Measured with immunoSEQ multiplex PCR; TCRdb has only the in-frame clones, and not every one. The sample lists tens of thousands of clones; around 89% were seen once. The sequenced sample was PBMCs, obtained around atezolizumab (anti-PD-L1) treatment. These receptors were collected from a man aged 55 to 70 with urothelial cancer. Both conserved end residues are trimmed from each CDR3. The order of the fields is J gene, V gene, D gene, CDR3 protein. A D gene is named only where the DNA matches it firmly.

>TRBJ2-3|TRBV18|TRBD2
ASSPRTSGGRTDTQY
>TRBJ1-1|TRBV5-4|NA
ASSSPTSGNTEAF
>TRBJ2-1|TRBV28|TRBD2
ASTPPGGAEQF
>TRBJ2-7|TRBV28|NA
ASKTRRLIWEQY
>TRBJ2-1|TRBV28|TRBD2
ASSPRIGRRRQF
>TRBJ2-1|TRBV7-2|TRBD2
ASSRGAGSLVSLEEQF
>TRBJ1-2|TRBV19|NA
ASTRRGLYYGYT
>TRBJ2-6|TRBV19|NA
ASGSHYSGANVLT
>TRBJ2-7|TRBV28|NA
ASNPPGQNYEQY
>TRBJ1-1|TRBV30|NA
AWSRGGTMNTEAF
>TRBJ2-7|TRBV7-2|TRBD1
ASSLAIGTGVSYEQY
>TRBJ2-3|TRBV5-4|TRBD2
ASSPLAGGHTDTQY
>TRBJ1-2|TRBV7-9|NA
ASSPGVYGYT
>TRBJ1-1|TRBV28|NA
ASSLYKGASVEAF
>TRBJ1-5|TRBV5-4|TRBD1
ASSLGQGANQPQH
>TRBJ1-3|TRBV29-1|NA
SGGAAGNTIY
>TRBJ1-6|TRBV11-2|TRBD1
ASTMWGRDRGNSPLH
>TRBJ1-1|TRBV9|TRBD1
ASSPRDRIVNTEAF
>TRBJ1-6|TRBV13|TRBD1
ASSSRDRDSPLH
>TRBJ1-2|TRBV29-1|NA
SVEGGGHGYT
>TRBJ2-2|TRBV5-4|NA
ASSSGTPLGGGELF
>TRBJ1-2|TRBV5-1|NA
ASSFTGDGYT
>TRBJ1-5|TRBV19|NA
ARRKNRAQPQH
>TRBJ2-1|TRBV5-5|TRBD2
ASSLFTSGGGSSYNEQF
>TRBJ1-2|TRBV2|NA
ASSEVQGSGGYT
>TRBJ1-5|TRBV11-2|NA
ASSLAGGNQPQH
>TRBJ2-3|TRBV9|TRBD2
ASSPEREPTDTQY
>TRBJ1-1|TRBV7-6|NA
ASSWGEATEAF
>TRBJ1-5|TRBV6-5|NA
ASSSDKRGRNQPQH
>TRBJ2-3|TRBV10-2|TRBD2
ASSEISGITDTQY
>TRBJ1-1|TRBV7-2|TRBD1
ASSPQGVGTEAF
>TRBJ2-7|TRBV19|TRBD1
ASSPGQGLFYEQY
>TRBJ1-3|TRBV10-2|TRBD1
ASSETNRGLDRNTIY
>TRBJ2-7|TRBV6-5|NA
ASSYSPGFGTYEQY
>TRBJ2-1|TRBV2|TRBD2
ASTKRTSGTNEQF
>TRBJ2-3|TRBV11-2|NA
ASSLGWTATDTQY
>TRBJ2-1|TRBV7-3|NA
ASSFGGYNEQF
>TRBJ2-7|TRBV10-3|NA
AASQTSAIHEQY
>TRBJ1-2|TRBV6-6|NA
ASRTGNQYGYT
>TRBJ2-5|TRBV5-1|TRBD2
ASSPGTSGGETQY
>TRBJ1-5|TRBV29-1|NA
SVEGGAVGEPQH
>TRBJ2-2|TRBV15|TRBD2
ATSRGLAGTLNTGELF
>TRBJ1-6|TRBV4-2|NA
ASSQGQWLNSPLH
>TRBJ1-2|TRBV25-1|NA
ASSTGSGYT
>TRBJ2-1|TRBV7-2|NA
ASKNRGLGEATYNEQF
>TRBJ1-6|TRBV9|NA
ASSPAQGLSPLH
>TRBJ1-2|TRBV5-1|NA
ASSLAPGGGYT
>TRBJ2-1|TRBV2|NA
ASRPYPYNEQF
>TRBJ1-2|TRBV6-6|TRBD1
ASSTQQGATYGYT
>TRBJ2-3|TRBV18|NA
ASSPVGQLTDTQY
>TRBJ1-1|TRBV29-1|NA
SSREVSEAF
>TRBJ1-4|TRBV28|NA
ASSQTVSGEKLF
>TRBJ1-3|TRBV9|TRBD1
ASSAPPIGQGDGNTIY
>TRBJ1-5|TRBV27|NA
ASSPLYPGLANQPQH
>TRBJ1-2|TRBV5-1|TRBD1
ASSLFGGTGGPGYT
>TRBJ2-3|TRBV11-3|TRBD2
ASSSGTSKVSDTQY
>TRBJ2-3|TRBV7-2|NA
ASSSSRTDTQY
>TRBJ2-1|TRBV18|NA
ASSRDSYNEQF
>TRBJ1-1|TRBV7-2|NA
ASSFVPGSNTEAF
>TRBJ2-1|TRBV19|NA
ASSGRDEQF